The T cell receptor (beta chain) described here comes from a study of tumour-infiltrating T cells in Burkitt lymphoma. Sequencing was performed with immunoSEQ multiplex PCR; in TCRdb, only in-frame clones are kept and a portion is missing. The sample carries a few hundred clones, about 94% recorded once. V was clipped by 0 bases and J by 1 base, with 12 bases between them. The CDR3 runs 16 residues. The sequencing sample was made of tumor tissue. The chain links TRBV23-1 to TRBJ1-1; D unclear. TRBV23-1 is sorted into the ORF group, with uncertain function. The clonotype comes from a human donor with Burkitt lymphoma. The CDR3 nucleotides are TGCGCCAGCAGTCAATCGAGAGCCAGAGGGAACACTGAAGCTTTCTTT. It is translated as CASSQSRARGNTEAFF.